The TCR beta chain described here comes from a study of blood T cells in healthy people across ages. Notes on the study in general: The recorded TCR beta diversity per million T cells decreased in a roughly linear manner with age.

This clonotype showed up just a few times. The antigen is unknown. Through a sample-barcoded 5' primer and a J-beta primer mix, a second PCR was run for roughly 6 to 11 cycles. TCRdb fed the 5' RACE reads into MiXCR, producing one record per CDR3 protein. Of about 1.6 million distinct CDR3 sequences listed, roughly 30% are singletons. The CDR3 extends over 15 amino acids. CDR1 is MGHRA, CDR2 YSYEKL, per germline. V dropped 2 bases and J dropped 4; count of bases not matched to a gene: 3. This clonotype was obtained from a woman between 25 and 40 years old in good health. The sequencing sample was made of blood. The chain links TRBV4-1 to TRBJ1-2; TRBD1 agrees at 11 bases. CDR3 in DNA: TGCGCCAGCAGCCAAAGGGACAGGGGGGCCTATGGCTACACCTTC. It encodes CASSQRDRGAYGYTF.